This T cell receptor beta chain was obtained from a study of CD8 T cells in ankylosing spondylitis. General study findings and limits: Certain motif variants had earlier been reported in reactive arthritis synovial fluid and blood.

TCRdb re-called the 5' RACE reads with MiXCR, one entry per CDR3 protein. The repertoire holds around 300,000 distinct CDR3 sequences, with around 20% as singletons. The CDR3 totals 14 residues. This clonotype appeared a few times. What it binds is unknown. This rearrangement joins TRBV21-1 to TRBJ1-4. TRBV21-1 has pseudogene status. The receptor was isolated from a female donor with ankylosing spondylitis or in good health (not recorded which). Sequenced: blood, either unsorted or a sorted T cell fraction (not recorded which). This CDR3 reads CASSNDIQGEKLFF. The CDR3 coding sequence is TGTGCCAGCAGCAACGACATACAAGGTGAAAAACTGTTTTTT.